This T cell receptor (beta chain) was sequenced for a study of vaccination and CD4 T cells after COVID-19. Study summary: Overlapping spike pools from SARS-CoV-2 and HCoV-NL63, HCoV-OC43 and HCoV-229E served as culture stimuli. Cultures acting as controls obtained a CEFX pool, an HIV-1 Nef pool, or no peptide.

The treatment was: approximately nine-day PBMC culture with coronavirus spike peptide pools or control peptides (ViraFEST assay). Before TCRs were sequenced, ViraFEST expanded antigen-specific T cells with peptide pools. Germline V CDR1 and CDR2: SGHVS, FQNEAQ. The CDR3 is 16 amino acids. The Oncomine TCR Beta short-read assay was applied to DNA of cultured CD4+ T cells. Genomic DNA was drawn out of CD4+ T cells grown in culture. TCRdb analysed the PCR reads with MiXCR anew, one entry per CDR3 protein. The table shows 6,000 to 6,500 distinct CDR3 sequences, with about a third occurring only once. This clonotype was counted once. Its antigen is not identified. The junction departs from germline at one end; a sequencing error may be responsible.

The chain has TRBV7-8 and TRBJ1-6, with a tentative D call TRBD1 (6 bases). Sequenced material: CD4+ T cells from blood, cultured in vitro, taken after SARS-CoV-2 vaccination. This clonotype originated in a human donor who had recovered from COVID-19. As DNA, the CDR3 is TGTGTCAGCAGCAATCAGGGGCGGTCCTATAATTCACCCCTCCACTTT. This sequence encodes CVSSNQGRSYNSPLHF.